The 28 T cell receptor beta chains listed next were all sequenced from one sample in a study of cytomegalovirus exposure and HLA in healthy donors. Clones were sequenced by immunoSEQ multiplex PCR, and TCRdb holds only the in-frame ones, with some missing. The sample holds about 160,000 clones; roughly nine tenths are singletons and the top ten take around 5%. Sequenced material: PBMCs. These receptors originate from a woman in her twenties or thirties in good health and CMV-seronegative.

This clone was seen once. The chain couples TRBV18 to TRBJ2-3, with TRBD2 identical over 14 bases. CDR3 length: 16 residues. V was clipped by 2 bases and J by 3 bases; unmatched bases: 1. Germline V gives CDR1 KGHSH, CDR2 LQKENI. CDR3: CASSPGTSGRTDTQYF. In DNA form, the CDR3 reads TGTGCCAGCTCACCAGGGACTAGCGGGAGAACAGATACGCAGTATTTT.

This clone was observed a single time. The chain carries TRBV21-1 and TRBJ2-2; the tabulated D call, TRBD1, remains unverified against the DNA. TRBV21-1 is a pseudogene. CDR3 length: 17 amino acids. For the CDR3, the DNA is TGTGCCAGCAGCAATTTCGAGCTCGCAGGGAACACCGGGGAGCTGTTTTTT. Translated: CASSNFELAGNTGELFF.

Written as DNA, the CDR3 is TGTGCCAGCAGCTTGGATGGACAGGGACTCCTTTCCTACGAGCAGTACTTC. Translated: CASSLDGQGLLSYEQYF. The rearrangement uses TRBV5-6 and TRBJ2-7; 8 nucleotides align to TRBD1. Trimming cost V 0 bases and J 1 base; bases outside gene matches: 9. In germline, CDR1 is SGHDT, CDR2 YYEEEE. CDR3 length equals 17 residues.

This rearrangement joins TRBV18 to TRBJ2-1; TRBD2 is a possible D gene (6 bases). V was cut by 6 bases and J by 5 bases, with 11 bases left in between. CDR3 length: 13 amino acids. Germline V gene sequence: CDR1 KGHSH, CDR2 LQKENI. This CDR3 is CASSSTRDNEQFF. The CDR3 DNA reads TGTGCCAGCTCCTCGACTAGGGACAATGAGCAGTTCTTC.

The chain couples TRBV5-6 to TRBJ1-1; D is ambiguous. The germline CDR1 and CDR2 sequences are SGHDT and YYEEEE. The CDR3 loop spans 14 amino acids. The V end lost 0 bases, the J end lost 1 base, and 7 bases lay between the germline ends. The CDR3 DNA is TGTGCCAGCAGCTTGGTACACCCGAACACTGAAGCTTTCTTT. Its translation: CASSLVHPNTEAFF.

The chain carries TRBV27 and TRBJ2-7, with D maybe TRBD2 (7 bases). Trimming left V 3 bases short and J 3 bases short, with 12 bases between. CDR3 length equals 14 residues. Looked up from germline, CDR1 is MNHEY and CDR2 is SMNVEV (reference sequence). CDR3 amino acids: CASSLGGPYYEQYF. For the CDR3, the DNA is TGTGCCAGCAGTTTGGGGGGGCCCTACTACGAGCAGTACTTC.

This chain joins TRBV7-9 and TRBJ1-2; D is unclear. Trimming shortened V by 2 bases and J by 8 bases, and 18 bases separated the two germline ends. Germline-derived CDR1 and CDR2 are SEHNR and FQNEAQ (reference sequence). The CDR3 contains 15 residues. This chain's CDR3 is CASSLPPGRRRGYTF. CDR3 bases: TGTGCCAGCAGCTTACCCCCCGGGCGACGACGGGGCTACACCTTC.

The chain joins TRBV7-2 to TRBJ2-3, with 8 positions matching TRBD1. The junction had 12 bases not matched to a gene; V was cut back by 3 bases and J by 10 bases. The CDR3 totals 15 residues. Germline CDR1 SGHTA, CDR2 FQGNSA. The CDR3 DNA follows: TGTGCCAGCAGCTTGGACGGACAGGGTCGGGAAGCGCAGTATTTT. It is translated as CASSLDGQGREAQYF.

The chain recombines TRBV29-1 with TRBJ2-5; D is ambiguous. V was shortened by 7 bases and J by 2 bases, with 17 bases between the two germline ends. The CDR3 is made up of 14 amino acids. In germline, CDR1 is SQVTM, CDR2 ANQGSEA. The CDR3 DNA reads as TGCAGCGCCCAGCCCATCACCGATCAAGAGACCCAGTACTTC. Its translation is CSAQPITDQETQYF.

This rearrangement joins TRBV18 to TRBJ2-1; D call uncertain. The V gene's germline CDR1 is KGHSH and CDR2 LQKENI. The CDR3 totals 14 residues. V lost 5 bases, J lost 0 bases, and 8 bases lay in between. In DNA, the CDR3 is TGTGCCAGCTCATCACAAAGCTCCTACAATGAGCAGTTCTTC. This gives the protein CASSSQSSYNEQFF. Full variable domain (rest looked up from reference TRBV18 and TRBJ2-1): NAGVMQNPRHLVRRRGQEARLRCSPMKGHSHVYWYRQLPEEGLKFMVYLQKENIIDESGMPKERFSAEFPKEGPSILRIQQVVRGDSAAYFCASSSQSSYNEQFFGPGTRLTVL.

J is TRBJ2-1 and V is TRBV5-1; 9 bases agree with TRBD2. Germline assignment: CDR1 SGHRS and CDR2 YFSETQ. The CDR3 runs 14 residues. With 1 base clipped from V and 9 bases from J, the junction kept 5 bases outside the gene matches. CDR3 sequence (DNA): TGCGCCAGCAGCTTGAGGACTAGCGCTGCTGAGCAGTTCTTC. Translation gives CASSLRTSAAEQFF.

The chain couples TRBV7-9 to TRBJ1-6; D gene unclear. In germline, CDR1 is SEHNR, CDR2 FQNEAQ (reference sequence). The CDR3 is 12 residues long. Trimming cost V 3 bases and J 14 bases, with 11 bases left between them. The CDR3 sequence is CASSFGEGTLHF. For the CDR3, the DNA is TGTGCCAGCAGCTTCGGGGAAGGGACCCTCCACTTT. The full variable domain, with the rest looked up from reference TRBV7-9 and TRBJ1-6, is DTGVSQNPRHKITKRGQNVTFRCDPISEHNRLYWYRQTLGQGPEFLTYFQNEAQLEKSRLLSDRFSAERPKGSFSTLEIQRTEQGDSAMYLCASSFGEGTLHFGNGTRLTVT.

The V call is TRBV4-3, the J call TRBJ2-2, with D hard to call. Trimming stripped 1 base from V and 3 bases from J, with 15 bases between. CDR3 length equals 17 residues. Germline CDR1 reads LGHNA; CDR2 reads YSLEER. The CDR3 sequence: CASSQVNLRRDTGELFF. The CDR3 bases are TGCGCCAGCAGCCAAGTAAATCTAAGACGAGACACCGGGGAGCTGTTTTTT.

This chain links TRBV29-1 with TRBJ2-7; a weak D match, TRBD2 (5 bases). The CDR3 covers 15 residues. CDR1 is SQVTM, CDR2 ANQGSEA, per germline. V was shortened by 3 bases and J by 4 bases, with 19 bases between the two germline ends. CDR3 sequence (DNA): TGCAGCGTTGAGGGTCCGGGAACCAATGCTTACGAGCAGTACTTC. Protein sequence: CSVEGPGTNAYEQYF.

This chain connects TRBV29-1 to TRBJ2-7; no clear D gene. Looked up from germline, CDR1 is SQVTM and CDR2 is ANQGSEA. V dropped 4 bases and J dropped 2 bases, with 9 bases sitting between them. This CDR3 region has 12 residues. Here the CDR3 DNA reads TGCAGCGTTGGGTGGCGGACCTACGAGCAGTACTTC. Translating it yields CSVGWRTYEQYF.

CDR3 DNA sequence: TGTGCCACCAGCAGAGATGTCAGTGGCTCCTACGAGCAGTACTTC. Protein product: CATSRDVSGSYEQYF. V usage is TRBV15 and J usage is TRBJ2-7; D gene ambiguous. In germline, CDR1 is LNHNV, CDR2 YYDKDF (reference sequence). V lost 0 bases and J lost 0, with 9 bases in between. The CDR3 totals 15 residues.

This clone has only one observation. The gene calls are TRBV18 and TRBJ1-5; TRBD1 matches 9 bases. The CDR3 consists of 16 residues. V was clipped by 2 bases and J by 5 bases; unmatched bases: 7. The germline CDR1 and CDR2 sequences are KGHSH and LQKENI. CDR3 bases: TGTGCCAGCTCACCAATCGGGACAGGGAATTATCAGCCCCAGCATTTT. Encoded protein: CASSPIGTGNYQPQHF.

The chain joins TRBV9 to TRBJ1-5; 8 bases fit TRBD1. Losses at the gene ends were 2 bases for V and 6 bases for J; bases not matched to a gene: 7. Germline V gene sequence: CDR1 SGDLS, CDR2 YYNGEE. CDR3 length: 15 amino acids. CDR3: CASSVTGGEGQPQHF. CDR3 DNA sequence: TGTGCCAGCAGCGTTACAGGGGGTGAGGGTCAGCCCCAGCATTTT.

This clone was counted only a few times. V and J are TRBV9 and TRBJ1-2; TRBD1 matches 8 bases. Germline CDR1 and CDR2: SGDLS and YYNGEE. The CDR3 spans 14 residues. V dropped 2 bases and J dropped 7; count of bases not matched to a gene: 7. The CDR3 sequence: CASSVGTGVSGYTF. The CDR3 DNA sequence: TGTGCCAGCAGCGTGGGGACAGGAGTGTCTGGCTACACCTTC. Complete variable domain (other parts from reference TRBV9 and TRBJ1-2): DSGVTQTPKHLITATGQRVTLRCSPRSGDLSVYWYQQSLDQGLQFLIQYYNGEERAKGNILERFSAQQFPDLHSELNLSSLELGDSALYFCASSVGTGVSGYTFGSGTRLTVV.

The rearrangement uses TRBV2 and TRBJ2-7; D unresolved. Germline values: CDR1 SNHLY, CDR2 FYNNEI. The CDR3 loop spans 12 amino acids. Deletions cut 7 bases from V and 5 bases from J, with 12 bases between. For the CDR3, the DNA is TGTGCCAGCACCAGCTCCCGGAACGAGCAGTACTTC. Its translation is CASTSSRNEQYF.

The chain couples TRBV6-6 to TRBJ1-2; D is undetermined. V was clipped by 7 bases and J by 4 bases, with 19 bases between them. The CDR3 totals 15 residues. Germline CDR1 and CDR2: MNHNY and SVGAGI (reference sequence). The chain's CDR3 is CASIAVLGPIYGYTF. CDR3 in DNA: TGTGCCAGCATCGCGGTTTTGGGCCCGATCTATGGCTACACCTTC.

CDR3 region: CASNPTPAGVVTYNSPLHF. CDR3 bases: TGTGCCAGCAACCCCACCCCAGCAGGGGTGGTCACCTATAATTCACCCCTCCACTTT. This chain joins TRBV27 and TRBJ1-6, with D perhaps matching TRBD1 (6 bases). Germline values: CDR1 MNHEY, CDR2 SMNVEV (reference sequence). The CDR3 has 19 residues. V dropped 7 bases and J dropped 2 bases, with 24 bases sitting between them.

V gene TRBV4-1 combines with J gene TRBJ2-1; possible D gene TRBD1, 6 bases. CDR3 length: 15 residues. Per the germline V gene, CDR1 is MGHRA and CDR2 is YSYEKL. V was clipped by 4 bases and J by 0 bases, with 10 bases between them. The CDR3 region is CASSPDRSSYNEQFF. The CDR3, as DNA: TGCGCCAGCAGCCCGGACAGAAGCTCCTACAATGAGCAGTTCTTC.

The rearrangement links TRBV5-1 to TRBJ2-3; TRBD1 aligns across 8 bases. J gave up 6 bases and V 8 bases, and 14 bases lay outside the gene matches. There are 15 residues in the CDR3. In germline, CDR1 is SGHRS, CDR2 YFSETQ. CDR3 protein: CASAPGQAQPDTQYF. CDR3 in DNA: TGCGCCAGTGCCCCGGGACAGGCCCAACCGGATACGCAGTATTTT.

In its sample, this clone was seen once. This rearrangement joins TRBV29-1 to TRBJ2-3; 12 bases are shared with TRBD2. Looked up from germline, CDR1 is SQVTM and CDR2 is ANQGSEA. The CDR3 has 14 residues. J lost 5 bases, V lost 7 bases, and 7 bases had no gene match. Here the CDR3 DNA reads TGCAGCGGCCGACTAGCGGGAGTGCTAGATACGCAGTATTTT. Encoded protein: CSGRLAGVLDTQYF.

The CDR3 loop reads CASSSENEAYGYTF. CDR3 nucleotides: TGTGCCAGCAGCTCGGAAAATGAGGCCTATGGCTACACCTTC. The gene calls are TRBV5-6 and TRBJ1-2; D is unclear. The CDR3 contains 14 residues. CDR1 and CDR2 (germline): SGHDT, YYEEEE. Trimming stripped 3 bases from V and 4 bases from J, with 13 bases between.

This clone has a handful of counts. This chain links TRBV11-2 with TRBJ2-7; D is perhaps TRBD1 (6 bases). Trimming took off 1 base at V and 0 bases at J, with 7 bases between the two ends. Germline V CDR1 and CDR2: SGHAT, FQNNGV. This CDR3 is built from 14 residues. The CDR3 reads CASSLGGGSYEQYF. CDR3 in DNA: TGTGCCAGCAGCTTAGGAGGGGGCTCCTACGAGCAGTACTTC.

The chain recombines TRBV27 with TRBJ1-2; D not certain. In germline, CDR1 is MNHEY, CDR2 SMNVEV (reference sequence). V lost 10 bases and J 0 bases, leaving 12 bases between the germline ends. There are 13 residues in the CDR3. The CDR3 protein is CATSAGTNYGYTF. In DNA, the CDR3 is TGTGCCACTAGCGCGGGTACTAACTATGGCTACACCTTC.